This record covers a single T cell receptor beta chain. Data came from immunoSEQ multiplex PCR; TCRdb stores just in-frame clones and leaves some out. The sample has around 350,000 clones, just over 85% seen once. V lost 4 bases to trimming and J lost 4 bases, with 9 bases between them. CDR1 and CDR2 from the germline V gene are SGHKS and YYEKEE (reference sequence). The CDR3 is 13 amino acids. This entry is derived from a study of cytomegalovirus exposure and HLA in healthy donors. While the first cohort had 600 to 750 subjects, the donors belonged to the separate validation cohort of roughly 130 subjects.

This sequence joins TRBV5-5 and TRBJ1-5; no firm D call. This sequence originates from a woman younger than 30 in good health and CMV-seronegative. Sample: PBMCs. CDR3 bases: TGTGCCAGCAGCACTAGGCCGAATCAGCCCCAGCATTTT. Amino acid sequence: CASSTRPNQPQHF.